The next 20 T cell receptor beta chains were all read from a single sample in a study of T cell repertoires in cytomegalovirus infection. TCRdb called the reads again in MiXCR, with one record for every CDR3 protein. The top ten hold roughly 13% of the sample, which has more than 400,000 distinct CDR3 sequences, 26% seen once. Sequencing used PBMCs. The receptors come from a human donor in good health (CMV status not recorded). Some clones in this sample may be carry-over from other donors' samples.

The chain combines TRBV28 with TRBJ2-5, with D tentatively TRBD1 (6 bases). V gave up 5 bases and J gave up 4 bases, with 14 bases separating them. The CDR3 is 14 residues long. Germline CDR1 and CDR2: MDHEN and SYDVKM. The CDR3 is CASSPRQDRETQYF. CDR3 nucleotides: TGTGCCAGCAGTCCTCGACAGGATCGAGAGACCCAGTACTTC.

This clonotype was counted a few times. As DNA, the CDR3 is TGTGCCAGCAGGGATACTAGCGGACCCTACAATGAGCAGTTCTTC. It yields the protein CASRDTSGPYNEQFF. The V call is TRBV28, the J call TRBJ2-1; 8 bases align to TRBD2. Germline trimming cut 6 bases from V and 2 bases from J; bases unmatched to any gene: 6. Germline CDR1 reads MDHEN; CDR2 reads SYDVKM. The CDR3 totals 15 residues.

The V call is TRBV6-2 or TRBV6-3, the J call TRBJ2-7; 7 bases map to TRBD2. The V gene end was trimmed by 6 bases and the J gene end by 5 bases; junction bases not matched to a gene: 1. This CDR3 comprises 11 residues. Germline CDR1 MNHEY, CDR2 SVGEGT. CDR3 residues: CASRLAHEQYF. The CDR3 DNA sequence: TGTGCCAGCAGACTAGCGCACGAGCAGTACTTC.

This sequence joins TRBV29-1 and TRBJ2-7, with 7 bases matching TRBD1. This CDR3 has 14 residues. In germline, CDR1 is SQVTM, CDR2 ANQGSEA. V lost 6 bases, J lost 3 bases, and 11 bases stayed unmatched. The DNA of the CDR3 is TGCAGCGTCACCCAGGGGGAAGAGGGCTACGAGCAGTACTTC. As protein: CSVTQGEEGYEQYF.

This rearrangement joins TRBV15 to TRBJ1-1; D not resolved. The CDR3 totals 15 residues. V lost 0 bases and J 0 bases, leaving 8 bases between the germline ends. Germline CDR1 reads LNHNV; CDR2 reads YYDKDF (reference sequence). CDR3 protein: CATSRDLIVNTEAFF. CDR3 in DNA: TGTGCCACCAGCAGAGATCTGATCGTGAACACTGAAGCTTTCTTT.

This clonotype was observed a handful of times. The chain has TRBV20-1 and TRBJ2-1; either TRBD1 or TRBD2 may supply D (5 bases each). The V end lost 2 bases, the J end lost 6 bases, and 11 bases lay between the germline ends. CDR1 DFQATT and CDR2 SNEGSKA come from the germline V gene (reference sequence). The CDR3 length is 13 residues. The DNA of the CDR3 is TGCAGTGCTAGATCGTGGGACCCCAATGAGCAGTTCTTC. Protein product: CSARSWDPNEQFF.

This clonotype was counted a few times. The rearrangement uses TRBV7-8 and TRBJ2-7, with D perhaps given as TRBD1 or TRBD2 (6 bases each). This CDR3 has 16 amino acids. Germline V gene data show CDR1 as SGHVS and CDR2 as FQNEAQ. Trimming cost V 3 bases and J 5 bases, with 20 bases left between them. The CDR3 DNA sequence: TGTGCCAGCAGCTTTCCGGGGGCCTCCCTCCTGGACGAGCAGTACTTC. Amino acid sequence: CASSFPGASLLDEQYF.

This clonotype was seen only a few times. The chain uses TRBV20-1 and TRBJ1-2, with D tentatively TRBD1 (6 bases). CDR3 length: 12 amino acids. V was trimmed by 8 bases and J by 4 bases, leaving 14 bases between them. CDR1 and CDR2 from the germline V gene are DFQATT and SNEGSKA (reference sequence). This chain's CDR3 is CSSGGMSYGYTF. The CDR3 coding sequence is TGCAGTTCCGGGGGCATGAGCTATGGCTACACCTTC.

The chain couples TRBV19 to TRBJ2-5; no clear D. Trimming left V 1 base short and J 3 bases short, with 9 bases between. This CDR3 contains 14 residues. Germline loops: CDR1 LNHDA, CDR2 SQIVND (reference sequence). This chain's CDR3 is CASSIGNSKETQYF. For the CDR3, the DNA is TGTGCCAGTAGTATAGGGAATAGTAAAGAGACCCAGTACTTC.

The chain has TRBV28 and TRBJ1-1, with no clear D. The CDR3 contains 12 residues. The V gene's germline CDR1 is MDHEN and CDR2 SYDVKM. V lost 6 bases to trimming and J lost 8 bases, with 13 bases between them. This CDR3 is CASSQPRVEAFF. The CDR3 region has the DNA TGTGCCAGCAGCCAACCCCGGGTGGAAGCTTTCTTT.

This clonotype was counted a few times. The rearrangement joins TRBV24-1 to TRBJ2-1, with 7 bases fitting TRBD2. This CDR3 is 15 amino acids long. Germline CDR1 is KGHDR and CDR2 is SFDVKD. Trimming took 9 bases from V and 4 from J; bases not matched to a gene: 11. This CDR3 reads CATEIASGKYNEQFF. CDR3 nucleotides: TGTGCCACCGAAATAGCGAGCGGGAAGTACAATGAGCAGTTCTTC.

This clonotype was observed a few times. The chain recombines TRBV6-2 or TRBV6-3 with TRBJ2-1, with 10 bases aligning to TRBD2. Germline V gene data show CDR1 as MNHEY and CDR2 as SVGEGT. The CDR3 length is 14 residues. With V trimmed by 6 bases and J by 8 bases, 7 bases remained unmatched. The chain's CDR3 is CASSSTSGKYEQFF. The CDR3 DNA reads as TGTGCCAGCAGCTCAACTAGCGGGAAATATGAGCAGTTCTTC.

This clonotype was found once. The chain couples TRBV19 to TRBJ1-1; no firm D call. V was trimmed by 2 bases and J by 1 base, leaving 11 bases between them. Looked up from germline, CDR1 is LNHDA and CDR2 is SQIVND (reference sequence). CDR3 length equals 15 residues. CDR3 nucleotide sequence: TGTGCCAGTAGTATAAAGAGGCGACAGAACACTGAAGCTTTCTTT. As protein: CASSIKRRQNTEAFF.

This clonotype was seen ten or more times. The chain combines TRBV7-2 with TRBJ1-2; D unclear. The V end lost 5 bases, the J end lost 3 bases, and 19 bases lay between the germline ends. CDR1 SGHTA and CDR2 FQGNSA come from the germline V gene. The CDR3 is 16 amino acids. This CDR3 reads CASSMWAETAYYGYTF. CDR3 in DNA: TGTGCCAGCAGCATGTGGGCCGAAACGGCTTACTATGGCTACACCTTC.

This chain connects TRBV6-1 to TRBJ2-5, with D unresolved. Germline V gives CDR1 MNHNS, CDR2 SASEGT. Trimming left V 6 bases short and J 1 base short, with 18 bases between. This CDR3 contains 16 residues. The CDR3 DNA follows: TGTGCCAGCAGCCAACAATATGAGGAGCCCCAAGAGACCCAGTACTTC. Its translation: CASSQQYEEPQETQYF.

The rearrangement links TRBV30 to TRBJ1-1; 9 bases map to TRBD1. With V trimmed by 4 bases and J by 6 bases, 9 bases remained unmatched. The CDR3 runs 14 residues. Germline-derived CDR1 and CDR2 are GTSNPN and SVGIG (reference sequence). Here the CDR3 reads CAWMDRGRRAEAFF. CDR3 bases: TGTGCCTGGATGGACAGGGGTAGGAGGGCTGAAGCTTTCTTT.

The CDR3 DNA is TGTGCCAGCTCAACCCGGACAGCTAGCACAGATACGCAGTATTTT. It encodes CASSTRTASTDTQYF. The chain carries TRBV18 and TRBJ2-3, with D perhaps TRBD1 (6 bases). Trimming stripped 5 bases from V and 0 bases from J, with 12 bases between. Germline lookup yields CDR1 KGHSH and CDR2 LQKENI. The CDR3 length is 15 residues.

The V gene is TRBV20-1, the J gene TRBJ2-3, with TRBD2 matching 12 bases. The CDR3 loop spans 18 amino acids. Per germline, CDR1 DFQATT and CDR2 SNEGSKA (reference sequence). Unmatched junction bases numbered 17, after V lost 5 bases and J lost 5 bases. The CDR3 region is CSARRGSGLAGFIDTQYF. In DNA, the CDR3 is TGCAGTGCTCGTCGCGGTTCGGGACTAGCGGGTTTTATAGATACGCAGTATTTT.

This clonotype was picked up a small number of times. The rearrangement links TRBV30 to TRBJ2-1; no clear D gene. This CDR3 is 13 amino acids long. The germline CDR1 and CDR2 sequences are GTSNPN and SVGIG (reference sequence). Trimming shortened V by 5 bases and J by 4 bases, and 12 bases separated the two germline ends. The CDR3 spells CAWELSDYNEQFF. CDR3 DNA sequence: TGTGCCTGGGAGCTCTCGGATTACAATGAGCAGTTCTTC. Full variable domain (outside the CDR3, taken from reference TRBV30 and TRBJ2-1): SQTIHQWPATLVQPVGSPLSLECTVEGTSNPNLYWYRQAAGRGLQLLFYSVGIGQISSEVPQNLSASRPQDRQFILSSKKLLLSDSGFYLCAWELSDYNEQFFGPGTRLTVL.

This chain connects TRBV12-3 or TRBV12-4 to TRBJ1-1; 7 positions agree with TRBD1. Trimming cost V 4 bases and J 10 bases; bases outside gene matches: 6. This CDR3 is built from 12 residues. The CDR3 reads CASSSTTGIAFF. DNA for the CDR3: TGTGCCAGCAGTTCCACGACAGGGATAGCTTTCTTT.